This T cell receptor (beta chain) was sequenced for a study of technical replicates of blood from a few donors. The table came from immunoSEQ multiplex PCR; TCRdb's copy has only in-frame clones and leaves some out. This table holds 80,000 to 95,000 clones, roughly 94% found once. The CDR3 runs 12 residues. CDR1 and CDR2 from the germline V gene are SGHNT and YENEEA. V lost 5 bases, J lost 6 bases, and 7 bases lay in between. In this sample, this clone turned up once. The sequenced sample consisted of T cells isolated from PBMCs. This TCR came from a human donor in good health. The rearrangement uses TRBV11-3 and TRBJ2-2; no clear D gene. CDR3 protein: CASSPFAGELFF. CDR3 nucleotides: TGTGCCAGCAGCCCGTTTGCCGGGGAGCTGTTTTTT.